The clone carrying this T cell receptor delta chain was counted a few times. Its target is unknown. Germline CDR1 is TSWWSYY and CDR2 is QGS. Germline trimming cut 3 bases from V and 2 bases from J; bases unmatched to any gene: 15. CDR3 length: 19 amino acids. The data derive from a study of Vδ1+ human thymocytes. General observations from the study: The authors advised highly purified populations and single-cell validation. Thymic TRG and TRD repertoires appeared highly polyclonal, with Gaussian CDR3 length distributions. Thymic delta-chain repertoires held roughly 20% Vdelta2 sequences and few Vdelta3, despite high sort purity.

Extracted RNA was reverse transcribed into cDNA. CDR3 amplicons came from multiplex PCR with pooled V-gene forward and constant-region reverse primers. TCRdb re-called the multiplex PCR reads using CATT. Of about 75,000 delta-chain clones detected, 30% to 45% appear once; the ten largest clones hold roughly 0.26%. Thymocytes were sorted as CD3+ TCRVdelta1+ TCRVdelta2- after alphabeta T cell depletion. Input material: Vdelta1+ gamma-delta thymocytes from the thymus. Subset: FACS-sorted CD3+ TCRalphabeta- TCRVdelta1+ TCRVdelta2- thymocytes. The clonotype comes from a boy under two years old who had congenital heart surgery. This chain joins TRDV1 and TRDJ1, with 10 bases that match TRDD3. DNA of the CDR3: TGTGCTCTTGGGGACCCACCTGGCCTGGGGGATATCCCTACCGATAAACTCATCTTT. It codes for CALGDPPGLGDIPTDKLIF.